This entry describes one T cell receptor (beta chain). Antigen specificity is unknown. Germline CDR1 is SQVTM and CDR2 is ANQGSEA. The germline V and J ends were trimmed by 3 bases and 1 base, with 13 bases remaining between them. The CDR3 is 15 residues long. This specimen comes from a study of graft-versus-host responses after intestinal transplantation. Overall study: All recipients got anti-thymocyte globulin induction, then tacrolimus and steroids for 2 to 4 years. The study, taken as a whole, reports: Detection of GvH clones occurred in recipient marrow, and some had their first appearance in ileum or blood.

Assay used: immunoSEQ multiplex PCR; TCRdb lists only in-frame clones, some missing. The table lists 95,000 to 150,000 clones, around 93% of them singletons. The chain combines TRBV29-1 with TRBJ2-1, with D uncertain. Source: unstimulated CD4+ T cells sorted from spleen or lymph node cells, taken before intestinal transplant. The TCR originated in a human donor who received an intestinal transplant. The chain's CDR3 is CSVESGLGSYNEQFF. The CDR3 region has the DNA TGCAGCGTTGAGTCGGGCCTCGGGTCCTACAATGAGCAGTTCTTC.